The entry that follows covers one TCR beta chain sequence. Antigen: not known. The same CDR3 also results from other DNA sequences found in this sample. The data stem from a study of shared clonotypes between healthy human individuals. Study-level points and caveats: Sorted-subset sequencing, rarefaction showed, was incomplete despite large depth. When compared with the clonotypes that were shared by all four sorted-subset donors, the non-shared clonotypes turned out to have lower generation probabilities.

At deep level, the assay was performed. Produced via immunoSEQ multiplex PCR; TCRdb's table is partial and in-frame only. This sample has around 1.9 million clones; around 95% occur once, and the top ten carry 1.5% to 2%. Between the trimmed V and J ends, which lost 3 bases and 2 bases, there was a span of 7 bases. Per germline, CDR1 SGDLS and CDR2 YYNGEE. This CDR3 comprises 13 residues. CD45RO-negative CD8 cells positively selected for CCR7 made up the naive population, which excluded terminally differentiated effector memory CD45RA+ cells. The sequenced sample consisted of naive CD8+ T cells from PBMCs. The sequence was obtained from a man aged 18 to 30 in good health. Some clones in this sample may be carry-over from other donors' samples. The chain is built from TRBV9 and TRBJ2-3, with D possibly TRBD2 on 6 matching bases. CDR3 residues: CASSGGDTDTQYF. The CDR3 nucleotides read TGTGCCAGCAGCGGGGGGGACACAGATACGCAGTATTTT.